Below are 19 T cell receptor beta chains sequenced from a single sample in a study of vaccination and CD4 T cells after COVID-19. Treatment reported: approximately 9-day PBMC culture with coronavirus spike peptide pools or control peptides (ViraFEST assay). Cultured CD4+ T cell DNA underwent sequencing with the Oncomine TCR Beta short-read assay. TCRdb re-derived calls from the PCR reads in MiXCR, one entry per CDR3 protein. Of about 23,000 distinct CDR3 sequences listed, around 43% are singletons. No antigen is known for these receptors. The input for sequencing was CD4+ T cells from blood, cultured in vitro, taken before SARS-CoV-2 vaccination. The receptors stem from a human donor who received a COVID-19 vaccine.

A few counts support this clonotype. The chain has TRBV7-8 and TRBJ1-1; D call uncertain. Germline CDR1 and CDR2: SGHVS and FQNEAQ. The CDR3 extends over 13 amino acids. The germline V and J ends were trimmed by 3 bases and 4 bases, with 9 bases remaining between them. CDR3: CASSFMPSTEAFF. CDR3 DNA sequence: TGTGCCAGCAGCTTCATGCCCAGCACTGAAGCTTTCTTT.

This clonotype occurred a few times. The chain combines TRBV11-3 with TRBJ1-1; D unclear. CDR1 SGHNT and CDR2 YENEEA come from the germline V gene. The CDR3 has 15 residues. Trimming took off 1 base at V and 3 bases at J, with 12 bases between the two ends. The CDR3 loop is CASSLGTLWDTEAFF. For the CDR3, the DNA is TGTGCCAGCAGCTTAGGGACCCTATGGGACACTGAAGCTTTCTTT.

V and J are TRBV7-2 and TRBJ2-3, with 11 bases lining up with TRBD2. V was clipped by 5 bases and J by 2 bases; unmatched bases: 6. The germline V gene encodes CDR1 SGHTA and CDR2 FQGNSA. This CDR3 spans 16 amino acids. The CDR3 coding sequence is TGTGCCAGCAGCAAACTAGCGGGAGATCCCACAGATACGCAGTATTTT. Amino acid sequence: CASSKLAGDPTDTQYF.

The chain is built from TRBV6-1 and TRBJ1-5, with TRBD1 identical over 12 bases. J was trimmed by 6 bases and V by 8 bases; bases with no gene match: 8. Germline V gene sequence: CDR1 MNHNS, CDR2 SASEGT. The CDR3 totals 15 residues. CDR3 sequence reads: CASGWGTGGGQPQHF. CDR3 DNA sequence: TGTGCCAGCGGGTGGGGGACAGGGGGCGGTCAGCCCCAGCATTTT.

The rearrangement uses TRBV20-1 and TRBJ1-6, with 8 bases fitting TRBD1. Trimming cost V 2 bases and J 5 bases; bases outside gene matches: 8. The CDR3 has 16 amino acids. Germline V gene data show CDR1 as DFQATT and CDR2 as SNEGSKA (reference sequence). DNA for the CDR3: TGCAGTGCTAGATCCCGAGGGACAGGAGATAATTCACCCCTCCACTTT. Translated, it gives CSARSRGTGDNSPLHF.

The V gene is TRBV7-2, the J gene TRBJ2-3; 7 bases are shared with TRBD2. J gave up 3 bases and V 2 bases, and 11 bases lay outside the gene matches. Germline V lookup: CDR1 SGHTA, CDR2 FQGNSA. The CDR3 contains 17 residues. CDR3 in amino acids: CASSLFLSGGGTDTQYF. The CDR3 DNA is TGTGCCAGCAGCTTATTTCTTTCTGGCGGGGGAACAGATACGCAGTATTTT.

This clonotype has more than one count but fewer than ten. The V call is TRBV20-1, the J call TRBJ2-3; 8 bases agree with TRBD2. This CDR3 contains 14 residues. Germline trimming cut 5 bases from V and 4 bases from J; bases unmatched to any gene: 8. CDR1 and CDR2 from the germline V gene are DFQATT and SNEGSKA (reference sequence). The CDR3 protein is CSAGSGGGADTQYF. CDR3 coding DNA: TGCAGTGCTGGGAGCGGGGGAGGGGCAGATACGCAGTATTTT.

The sample holds a few counts of this clonotype. The chain couples TRBV10-3 to TRBJ2-3; possible D gene TRBD1, 6 bases. In germline, CDR1 is ENHRY, CDR2 SYGVKD. This CDR3 has 12 residues. V lost 9 bases, J lost 0 bases, and 7 bases lay in between. CDR3 region: CAIQGSTDTQYF. The CDR3 nucleotides are TGTGCCATACAGGGAAGCACAGATACGCAGTATTTT.

This chain links TRBV30 with TRBJ2-1; D is perhaps TRBD1 or TRBD2 (5 bases each). There are 13 residues in the CDR3. V was trimmed by 5 bases and J by 9 bases, leaving 17 bases between them. The germline CDR1 and CDR2 sequences are GTSNPN and SVGIG (reference sequence). This chain's CDR3 is CAWARESRGEQFF. In nucleotides, the CDR3 is TGTGCCTGGGCCCGGGAATCGAGGGGTGAGCAGTTCTTC. The entire variable domain, with the rest obtained from reference TRBV30 and TRBJ2-1, is as follows: SQTIHQWPATLVQPVGSPLSLECTVEGTSNPNLYWYRQAAGRGLQLLFYSVGIGQISSEVPQNLSASRPQDRQFILSSKKLLLSDSGFYLCAWARESRGEQFFGPGTRLTVL.

There are a few counts of this clonotype. The genes are TRBV7-9 and TRBJ2-3; 13 bases line up with TRBD2. Germline assignment: CDR1 SEHNR and CDR2 FQNEAQ (reference sequence). The CDR3 has 16 residues. V was clipped by 2 bases and J by 5 bases; unmatched bases: 4. The CDR3 reads CASSLMGLAGRDTQYF. The CDR3 DNA sequence: TGTGCCAGCAGCTTAATGGGACTAGCGGGGCGAGATACGCAGTATTTT.

The CDR3 nucleotides read TGTGCCAGCTCGGTGAACACTGAAGCTTTCTTT. Translation: CASSVNTEAFF. The rearrangement uses TRBV11-3 and TRBJ1-1; D call uncertain. The V end was cut by 8 bases, the J end by 0 bases, with 4 bases between. This CDR3 has 11 residues. In germline, CDR1 is SGHNT, CDR2 YENEEA.

The sample holds a few counts of this clonotype. J is TRBJ2-2 and V is TRBV7-8; D unresolved. Trimming pared 2 bases from V and 4 bases from J, leaving 11 bases between. The germline gives CDR1 SGHVS, CDR2 FQNEAQ. The CDR3 extends over 15 amino acids. The CDR3 is CASSLRRPGTGELFF. CDR3 bases: TGTGCCAGCAGCTTAAGACGGCCGGGCACCGGGGAGCTGTTTTTT.

This rearrangement joins TRBV20-1 to TRBJ2-3, with D possibly TRBD2 on 6 matching bases. The germline gives CDR1 DFQATT, CDR2 SNEGSKA (reference sequence). The CDR3 consists of 16 residues. The ends were cut back, 1 base at V and 6 bases at J, with 20 bases in the middle. CDR3 nucleotide sequence: TGCAGTGCTAGAGGAACTCGACTAGTATCATACGATACGCAGTATTTT. Translation: CSARGTRLVSYDTQYF.

The chain carries TRBV29-1 and TRBJ1-3; a weak D match, TRBD1 (5 bases). Germline assignment: CDR1 SQVTM and CDR2 ANQGSEA. The CDR3 consists of 14 residues. Trimming removed 5 bases from V and 2 bases from J, with 13 bases in between. The chain's CDR3 is CSVSTGDPGNTIYF. CDR3 nucleotides: TGCAGCGTTTCCACAGGAGACCCTGGAAACACCATATATTTT.

This chain connects TRBV20-1 to TRBJ1-6; perhaps TRBD1 as D (5 bases). The germline CDR1 and CDR2 sequences are DFQATT and SNEGSKA (reference sequence). Between the trimmed V and J ends, which lost 1 base and 7 bases, there was a span of 14 bases. This CDR3 contains 15 residues. The CDR3 DNA is TGCAGTGCTAGAGGCCCGGGGGTCGGCAATTCACCCCTCCACTTT. This encodes CSARGPGVGNSPLHF.

This clonotype was seen a few times. This chain connects TRBV11-2 to TRBJ2-1; TRBD2 matches 10 bases. Germline CDR1 is SGHAT and CDR2 is FQNNGV. This CDR3 has 15 residues. Trimming removed 0 bases from V and 8 bases from J; junction bases left unmatched: 4. CDR3 amino acids: CASSLDERGGDEQFF. DNA of the CDR3: TGTGCCAGCAGCTTAGACGAGCGGGGGGGTGATGAGCAGTTCTTC. The complete variable domain, with remaining parts taken from reference TRBV11-2 and TRBJ2-1, reads EAGVAQSPRYKIIEKRQSVAFWCNPISGHATLYWYQQILGQGPKLLIQFQNNGVVDDSQLPKDRFSAERLKGVDSTLKIQPAKLEDSAVYLCASSLDERGGDEQFFGPGTRLTVL.

This clonotype was found a few times. The genes are TRBV24-1 and TRBJ1-5; D gene unclear. Germline V CDR1 and CDR2: KGHDR, SFDVKD. V was clipped by 2 bases and J by 4 bases, with 2 bases between them. The CDR3 contains 12 residues. CDR3 loop: CATSDSNQPQHF. The CDR3, as DNA: TGTGCCACCAGTGATTCGAATCAGCCCCAGCATTTT.

The chain employs TRBV12-3 or TRBV12-4 and TRBJ2-1; possibly TRBD2 for D (6 bases). The V and J ends lost 4 bases and 8 bases respectively, with 12 bases between them. This CDR3 has 13 amino acids. CDR3 loop: CASSSRLGHEQFF. The CDR3, as DNA: TGTGCCAGCAGTTCGCGACTAGGCCATGAGCAGTTCTTC.

The sample holds a few counts of this clonotype. The J gene is TRBJ1-2, the V gene TRBV28; 7 nucleotides agree with TRBD1. Looked up from germline, CDR1 is MDHEN and CDR2 is SYDVKM. The V segment lost 5 bases and the J segment 6 bases; nucleotides outside the gene matches: 9. The CDR3 has 14 amino acids. The CDR3 protein is CASSPRTGRDGYTF. As DNA, the CDR3 is TGTGCCAGCAGTCCCCGGACAGGCCGCGATGGCTACACCTTC.